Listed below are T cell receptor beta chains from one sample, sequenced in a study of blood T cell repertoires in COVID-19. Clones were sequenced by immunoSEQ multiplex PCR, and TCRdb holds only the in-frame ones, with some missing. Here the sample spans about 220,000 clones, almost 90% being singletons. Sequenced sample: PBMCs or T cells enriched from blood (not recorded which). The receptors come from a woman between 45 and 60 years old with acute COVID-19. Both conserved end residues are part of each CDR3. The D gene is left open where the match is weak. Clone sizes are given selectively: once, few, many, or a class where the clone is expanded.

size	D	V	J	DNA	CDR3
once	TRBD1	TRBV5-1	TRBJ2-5	TGCGCCAGCAGCGATCGGGACAGGGTTATAGAAGAGACCCAGTACTTC	CASSDRDRVIEETQYF
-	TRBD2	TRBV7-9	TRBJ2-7	TGTGCCAGCAGCTTGGGGCTAGCGGCCTACGAGCAGTACTTC	CASSLGLAAYEQYF
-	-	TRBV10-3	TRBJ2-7	TGTGCCATCAGGGACAGAGACTACGAGCAGTACTTC	CAIRDRDYEQYF
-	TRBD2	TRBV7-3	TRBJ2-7	TGTGCCAGCAGCCACCATCGAGGACTAGGGCGACCCTACGAGCAGTACTTC	CASSHHRGLGRPYEQYF
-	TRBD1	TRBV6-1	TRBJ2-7	TGTGCCAGCAGTGAGGACAGGGGGCCCTACGAGCAGTACTTC	CASSEDRGPYEQYF
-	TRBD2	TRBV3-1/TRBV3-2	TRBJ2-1	TGTGCCAGCAGACGGGAGGCAGATGAGCAGTTCTTC	CASRREADEQFF
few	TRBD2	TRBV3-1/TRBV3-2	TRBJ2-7	TGTGCCAGCAGGAGCAAAAAGGGACTAGCTGGCGAGCAGTACTTC	CASRSKKGLAGEQYF
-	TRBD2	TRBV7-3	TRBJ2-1	TGTGCCAGCAGCCTCCGCGGGAGCAATGAGCAGTTCTTC	CASSLRGSNEQFF
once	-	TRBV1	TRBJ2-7	TGCACCAGCAGCCTCCTCTTACCCCCGGGAACACTTAACGAGCAGTACTTC	CTSSLLLPPGTLNEQYF
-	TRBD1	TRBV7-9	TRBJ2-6	TGTGCCAGCAGCCCCTCGACAGGGGTGTTTACTGGGGCCAACGTCCTGACTTTC	CASSPSTGVFTGANVLTF